The 18 T cell receptor beta chains below were found in one sample sequenced in a study of cytomegalovirus exposure and HLA in healthy donors (dated by TCRdb to the late 2010s). Libraries were made using the immunoSEQ multiplex PCR assay. A mixture of 60 forward primers for TCR Vbeta segments and 13 reverse primers for TCR Jbeta segments was used in the multiplex PCR. Held by TCRdb, this immuneACCESS table contains in-frame sequences only and omits some clones. Under half of the omission traces to an unresolved V gene where checked; the cause of the rest is unknown. Within this sample are 150,000 to 200,000 clones, with around 80% of them counted one time only. The ten largest clones represent 2.1% of the sample. The sample taken for sequencing was PBMCs. Source of these receptors: a woman younger than 30 in good health and CMV-seropositive.

The rearrangement links TRBV5-6 to TRBJ1-5; possible D gene TRBD1, 5 bases. The ends were cut back, 4 bases at V and 6 bases at J, with 17 bases in the middle. The CDR3 length is 15 residues. Germline lookup yields CDR1 SGHDT and CDR2 YYEEEE. CDR3 in DNA: TGTGCCAGCAGCCCCAGGGCAGGGAAGAGTCAGCCCCAGCATTTT. Its protein product is CASSPRAGKSQPQHF.

The V gene is TRBV7-9, the J gene TRBJ2-5; unclear D gene. V lost 3 bases and J lost 6, with 14 bases in between. Per the germline V gene, CDR1 is SEHNR and CDR2 is FQNEAQ (reference sequence). There are 14 residues in the CDR3. The CDR3 here is CASSFSLGWKTQYF. As DNA, the CDR3 is TGTGCCAGCAGCTTTTCACTGGGCTGGAAGACCCAGTACTTC. Combining the CDR3 with reference TRBV7-9 and TRBJ2-5 gives the whole variable domain DTGVSQNPRHKITKRGQNVTFRCDPISEHNRLYWYRQTLGQGPEFLTYFQNEAQLEKSRLLSDRFSAERPKGSFSTLEIQRTEQGDSAMYLCASSFSLGWKTQYFGPGTRLLVL.

V and J are TRBV11-3 and TRBJ2-7; D may be TRBD2 (6 bases). Germline loops: CDR1 SGHNT, CDR2 YENEEA. This CDR3 comprises 13 residues. V lost 4 bases, J lost 5 bases, and 12 bases lay in between. The CDR3 nucleotides read TGTGCCAGCAGCTCTTACTCGGGGGACGAGCAGTACGTC. This gives the protein CASSSYSGDEQYV.

The gene calls are TRBV4-1 and TRBJ1-2; D possibly corresponds to TRBD1 (6 bases). V was trimmed by 1 base and J by 5 bases, leaving 14 bases between them. This CDR3 comprises 15 residues. Germline loops: CDR1 MGHRA, CDR2 YSYEKL. The CDR3 spells CASSQGKTGLYGYTF. The CDR3 DNA follows: TGCGCCAGCAGCCAAGGAAAAACAGGGTTATATGGCTACACCTTC.

The chain links TRBV5-4 to TRBJ1-3; no reliable D call. Per the germline V gene, CDR1 is SGHNT and CDR2 is YYREEE (reference sequence). Trimming shortened V by 3 bases and J by 1 base, and 8 bases separated the two germline ends. This CDR3 comprises 14 residues. The CDR3 protein is CASSSGRSGNTIYF. In DNA form, the CDR3 reads TGTGCCAGCAGCTCCGGGAGGTCTGGAAACACCATATATTTT.

The chain uses TRBV6-1 and TRBJ1-4; D is possibly TRBD1 (6 bases). V gave up 4 bases and J gave up 2 bases, with 14 bases separating them. Germline CDR1 MNHNS, CDR2 SASEGT. CDR3 length equals 16 residues. CDR3 nucleotide sequence: TGTGCCAGCAGTGTGAACAGGGTCGGCACTAATGAAAAACTGTTTTTT. Translation gives CASSVNRVGTNEKLFF.

The chain joins TRBV7-9 to TRBJ2-3, with D maybe TRBD2 (6 bases). The CDR3 is made up of 14 amino acids. V was pared by 9 bases and J by 1 base, with 14 bases between. CDR1 SEHNR and CDR2 FQNEAQ come from the germline V gene (reference sequence). The CDR3 nucleotides read TGTGCCAGGTCCGGGAGCCAGGGCACAGATACGCAGTATTTT. It codes for CARSGSQGTDTQYF.

The chain carries TRBV5-1 and TRBJ2-1; tentative D call: TRBD1 (5 bases). Trimming shortened V by 0 bases and J by 0 bases, and 10 bases separated the two germline ends. Germline-derived CDR1 and CDR2 are SGHRS and YFSETQ. This CDR3 is 16 amino acids long. The CDR3 nucleotides read TGCGCCAGCAGCTTGGGGCAGGGAAACTCCTACAATGAGCAGTTCTTC. Amino acid sequence: CASSLGQGNSYNEQFF. Full variable domain (missing parts from reference TRBV5-1 and TRBJ2-1): KAGVTQTPRYLIKTRGQQVTLSCSPISGHRSVSWYQQTPGQGLQFLFEYFSETQRNKGNFPGRFSGRQFSNSRSEMNVSTLELGDSALYLCASSLGQGNSYNEQFFGPGTRLTVL.

This clone was seen a single time. The chain carries TRBV15 and TRBJ1-2; 9 bases are shared with TRBD1. The V and J ends lost 5 bases and 5 bases, in that order; junction bases with no gene match: 12. From germline, CDR1 is LNHNV and CDR2 YYDKDF (reference sequence). This CDR3 comprises 16 residues. CDR3 protein: CATSLHRGQRGYGYTF. The CDR3 DNA is TGTGCCACCAGCCTTCACAGGGGGCAAAGGGGGTATGGCTACACCTTC. The entire variable domain, with the rest obtained from reference TRBV15 and TRBJ1-2, is as follows: DAMVIQNPRYQVTQFGKPVTLSCSQTLNHNVMYWYQQKSSQAPKLLFHYYDKDFNNEADTPDNFQSRRPNTSFCFLDIRSPGLGDTAMYLCATSLHRGQRGYGYTFGSGTRLTVV.

This sequence joins TRBV28 and TRBJ2-1; TRBD2 aligns across 10 bases. Germline V gene sequence: CDR1 MDHEN, CDR2 SYDVKM. The CDR3 totals 15 residues. V shed 4 bases and J 5 bases; nucleotides not matched to a gene: 5. The CDR3 region is CASSSGTSDHNEQFF. CDR3 DNA sequence: TGTGCCAGCAGTTCCGGGACTAGCGACCACAATGAGCAGTTCTTC.

The rearrangement joins TRBV28 to TRBJ1-2, with 7 positions matching TRBD1. In germline, CDR1 is MDHEN, CDR2 SYDVKM. The length of the CDR3 is 12 residues. V was clipped by 10 bases and J by 5 bases; unmatched bases: 7. CDR3: CATVDRAYGYTF. CDR3 in DNA: TGTGCCACCGTAGACAGGGCATATGGCTACACCTTC.

The rearrangement joins TRBV10-1 to TRBJ1-6; D is ambiguous. CDR1 is WNHNN, CDR2 SYGVQD, per germline (reference sequence). The V end lost 4 bases, the J end lost 9 bases, and 13 bases lay between the germline ends. This CDR3 has 14 residues. The CDR3, as DNA: TGCGCCAGCAGTGTGACGGTTGAGGTTTCACCCCTCCACTTT. This gives the protein CASSVTVEVSPLHF.

V gene TRBV4-1 combines with J gene TRBJ2-3; 9 positions agree with TRBD2. Trimming cost V 2 bases and J 5 bases; bases outside gene matches: 5. Germline CDR1 MGHRA, CDR2 YSYEKL. The CDR3 totals 15 residues. In nucleotides, the CDR3 is TGCGCCAGCAGCCAACAAGCGGGGGGTAGAGATACGCAGTATTTT. Translation: CASSQQAGGRDTQYF.

The chain links TRBV19 to TRBJ2-2; no firm D call. The V and J ends lost 6 bases and 9 bases respectively, with 17 bases between them. Germline CDR1 reads LNHDA; CDR2 reads SQIVND (reference sequence). The CDR3 has 14 amino acids. CDR3 bases: TGTGCCAGTAGATCTACCTCTTTTGTCCGGGAGCTGTTTTTT. Translated, it gives CASRSTSFVRELFF.

The chain has TRBV9 and TRBJ2-5; 8 nucleotides align to TRBD2. The trim removed 0 bases at V and 2 bases at J, leaving 3 bases unmatched. This CDR3 region has 15 residues. The germline gives CDR1 SGDLS, CDR2 YYNGEE. CDR3 coding DNA: TGTGCCAGCAGCGTAGATCCTAGCGGGCAAGAGACCCAGTACTTC. It encodes CASSVDPSGQETQYF.

The V gene is TRBV7-6, the J gene TRBJ1-5; no clear D. Germline lookup yields CDR1 SGHVS and CDR2 FNYEAQ. Trimming took off 5 bases at V and 1 base at J, with 24 bases between the two ends. This CDR3 contains 19 residues. CDR3 protein: CASSLLGIGGAGSNQPQHF. The CDR3 coding sequence is TGTGCCAGCAGCCTCTTAGGCATCGGAGGCGCGGGGAGCAATCAGCCCCAGCATTTT.

The gene calls are TRBV14 and TRBJ1-1; weak D call: TRBD1 (6 bases). V dropped 0 bases and J dropped 3 bases, with 8 bases sitting between them. Germline CDR1 reads SGHDN; CDR2 reads FVKESK. The CDR3 runs to 14 residues. CDR3 sequence: CASSQDRGDTEAFF. CDR3 DNA sequence: TGTGCCAGCAGCCAAGACAGGGGAGACACTGAAGCTTTCTTT.

This clone has a handful of counts. The J gene is TRBJ1-2, the V gene TRBV7-9, with D unresolved. Deletions cut 1 base from V and 8 bases from J, with 14 bases between. The V gene's germline CDR1 is SEHNR and CDR2 FQNEAQ (reference sequence). The CDR3 is 14 residues long. CDR3 in amino acids: CASSLEVSPGGYTF. In DNA, the CDR3 is TGTGCCAGCAGCTTAGAAGTCTCCCCAGGCGGCTACACCTTC.